These T cell receptor beta chains were read from a single sample in a study of T cell responses to AZD1222 COVID-19 vaccine. The data were produced by immunoSEQ multiplex PCR, yet TCRdb's version contains in-frame clones alone and is incomplete. The table has around 170,000 clones, 92% seen once; the top ten hold roughly 2%. Sample: peripheral blood, taken 28 days after the second AZD1222 dose. All receptors derive from an adult who received the AZD1222 COVID-19 vaccine. Both conserved end residues are trimmed from each CDR3. The order of the fields is CDR3 protein, V gene, J gene, CDR3 length.

CDR3: ASSTWAPMTQY
V: TRBV19
J: TRBJ2-5
length: 11

CDR3: ASSPPGETQY
V: TRBV12-3/TRBV12-4
J: TRBJ2-5
length: 10

CDR3: ASRRTAVDTQY
V: TRBV28
J: TRBJ2-3
length: 11

CDR3: AWRGQVNQPQH
V: TRBV30
J: TRBJ1-5
length: 11

CDR3: ASRVSGAPFEQY
V: TRBV2
J: TRBJ2-7
length: 12

CDR3: ASSVTGAGELF
V: TRBV9
J: TRBJ2-2
length: 11

CDR3: ASSSQEGYEQY
V: TRBV7-2
J: TRBJ2-7
length: 11

CDR3: ASSQGARGSSPLH
V: TRBV3-1/TRBV3-2
J: TRBJ1-6
length: 13

CDR3: ASSLGQGAGTNEKLF
V: TRBV7-8
J: TRBJ1-4
length: 15

CDR3: AWSGATNEKLF
V: TRBV30
J: TRBJ1-4
length: 11

CDR3: ASSQIRDRGPEQY
V: TRBV4-1
J: TRBJ2-7
length: 13

CDR3: ASSQGTSGGPRLGY
V: TRBV3-1/TRBV3-2
J: TRBJ2-7
length: 14

CDR3: ASTSLSGSNNYGYT
V: TRBV28
J: TRBJ1-2
length: 14

CDR3: ASSLQGSPYEQY
V: TRBV5-1
J: TRBJ2-7
length: 12

CDR3: ASSFRFLGDNEQF
V: TRBV11-3
J: TRBJ2-1
length: 13

CDR3: ASSRTGVWQPQH
V: TRBV6-5
J: TRBJ1-5
length: 12

CDR3: ASSSSLLGAEAF
V: TRBV7-3
J: TRBJ1-1
length: 12

CDR3: ASSVSAGQWVDTQY
V: TRBV9
J: TRBJ2-3
length: 14

CDR3: ASSLQDSNYEQY
V: TRBV5-6
J: TRBJ2-7
length: 12

CDR3: ATSRGAEGGVTYEQY
V: TRBV15
J: TRBJ2-7
length: 15

CDR3: ASRQGGAGTEAF
V: TRBV11-1
J: TRBJ1-1
length: 12

CDR3: ASSPRWGSYNEQF
V: TRBV4-1
J: TRBJ2-1
length: 13

CDR3: ASSDRGATGELF
V: TRBV2
J: TRBJ2-2
length: 12

CDR3: ASSLVNNEQF
V: TRBV11-3
J: TRBJ2-1
length: 10

CDR3: ASTRTGENYGYT
V: TRBV6-1
J: TRBJ1-2
length: 12

CDR3: AISLSGRGYEQY
V: TRBV10-3
J: TRBJ2-7
length: 12

CDR3: ASSRDRSSSYEQY
V: TRBV5-6
J: TRBJ2-7
length: 13

CDR3: ASSAYDRRRTETQY
V: TRBV28
J: TRBJ2-5
length: 14

CDR3: ASSPGSIGPQH
V: TRBV6-2/TRBV6-3
J: TRBJ1-5
length: 11

CDR3: ASRQGVDEKLF
V: TRBV5-1
J: TRBJ1-4
length: 11

CDR3: ASSLVQDGNTIY
V: TRBV11-2
J: TRBJ1-3
length: 12

CDR3: ASSSWRGNTIY
V: TRBV18
J: TRBJ1-3
length: 11

CDR3: ATEGGTYEQY
V: TRBV10-3
J: TRBJ2-7
length: 10

CDR3: ASSLFLAGGQETQY
V: TRBV5-1
J: TRBJ2-5
length: 14

CDR3: AWAPGEGRQPQH
V: TRBV30
J: TRBJ1-5
length: 12

CDR3: ASSIGRASGRARYNEQF
V: TRBV19
J: TRBJ2-1
length: 17

CDR3: ASSPGLAGGETQY
V: TRBV4-3
J: TRBJ2-5
length: 13

CDR3: ASSLKNTEAF
V: TRBV2
J: TRBJ1-1
length: 10

CDR3: ASSPEGRGETQY
V: TRBV4-2
J: TRBJ2-5
length: 12

CDR3: ASRDADGRPRGGYT
V: TRBV5-1
J: TRBJ1-2
length: 14

CDR3: ASSEEGGNQPQH
V: TRBV2
J: TRBJ1-5
length: 12

CDR3: ASSLGNTAKNIQY
V: TRBV6-5
J: TRBJ2-4
length: 13

CDR3: ASSWSTGKNTGELF
V: TRBV19
J: TRBJ2-2
length: 14

CDR3: AISESLASGDSYEQY
V: TRBV10-3
J: TRBJ2-7
length: 15

CDR3: ASSLAGSSEQY
V: TRBV5-4
J: TRBJ2-7
length: 11

CDR3: ASSVAALTDTGELF
V: TRBV9
J: TRBJ2-2
length: 14

CDR3: ASRVEGNTIY
V: TRBV5-6
J: TRBJ1-3
length: 10

CDR3: AISEPQVNYGYT
V: TRBV10-3
J: TRBJ1-2
length: 12

CDR3: ATERPGRPGNTIY
V: TRBV19
J: TRBJ1-3
length: 13

CDR3: ASIVSRDETQY
V: TRBV7-2
J: TRBJ2-5
length: 11

CDR3: ASSPRDRVGYEQY
V: TRBV7-9
J: TRBJ2-7
length: 13

CDR3: ASSQEGGDEAF
V: TRBV14
J: TRBJ1-1
length: 11

CDR3: ASSSDRGGDEKLF
V: TRBV11-1
J: TRBJ1-4
length: 13